This is a list of T cell receptor beta chains from one sample in a study of post-analysis software for immune sequencing data. Via MiXCR, TCRdb re-called the PCR reads, giving one row per CDR3 protein. The profile shows around 440,000 distinct CDR3 sequences, approximately 46% of them singletons. Sequences were obtained from blood. The receptors originated from a girl between 5 and 17 years old with multiple sclerosis. The CDR3 runs from the conserved cysteine through the conserved F or W. D genes are given only for firm matches. Not every row has a clone size; where given, it reads once, few, many or a size class.

-	-	TRBV5-6	TRBJ2-1	TGTGCCAGCAGCTCCCTCGACTTCGGACTGTACAATGAGCAGTTATTC	CASSSLDFGLYNEQLF
few	-	TRBV7-2	TRBJ2-3	TGTGCCAGCAGCACTCGGACAGCCCCTAGCACAGATACGCAGTATTTT	CASSTRTAPSTDTQYF
-	TRBD2	TRBV6-6	TRBJ2-3	TGTGCCAGCTCCCGACCCAGCGGGAGTGTAGATACGCAGTATTTT	CASSRPSGSVDTQYF
few	-	TRBV2	TRBJ2-2	TGTGCCAGCAGTGCCGGGACAAGGAACACCGGGGAGCTGTTTTTT	CASSAGTRNTGELFF
-	TRBD2	TRBV9	TRBJ2-1	TGTGCCAGCAGCGCAATACCGGGACTAGCGGGAGCCGGGTCCTACAATGAGCAGTTCTTC	CASSAIPGLAGAGSYNEQFF
few	TRBD1	TRBV27	TRBJ2-7	TGTGCCAGCAGTCGGGACAGGGGCCTTCCGAGCTCCTACGAGCAGTACTTC	CASSRDRGLPSSYEQYF
-	-	TRBV20-1	TRBJ2-5	TGCAGTGCTAGAGGTATGGACAGTCAAGAGACCCAGTACTTC	CSARGMDSQETQYF
-	TRBD1	TRBV7-6	TRBJ2-5	TGTGCCAGCAGCTTCGACAGGGGCTTACAAGAGACCCAGTACTTC	CASSFDRGLQETQYF
-	TRBD1	TRBV29-1	TRBJ2-2	TGCAGCGTTGAATATGGGACAGGGCTTACCGGGGAGCTGTTTTTT	CSVEYGTGLTGELFF
-	TRBD2	TRBV4-1	TRBJ2-3	TGCGCCAGCAGCCAGCACCGATTGCTGCTAGCGGGAAGCACAGATACGCAGTATTTT	CASSQHRLLLAGSTDTQYF
-	TRBD2	TRBV3-1	TRBJ2-7	TGTGCCAGCAGCCATCTTACGACTAGCGGGATCTACGAGCAGTACTTC	CASSHLTTSGIYEQYF
-	-	TRBV29-1	TRBJ1-2	TGCAGCGTTTGGGAGAGCGGGATTCTTTATGGCTACACCTTC	CSVWESGILYGYTF
-	TRBD1	TRBV7-3	TRBJ2-1	TGTGCCAGCAGCTCACAAGACGGAACAGGGGCATCGGGGGAGCAGTTCTTC	CASSSQDGTGASGEQFF
-	-	TRBV29-1	TRBJ1-2	TGCAGCGTTGATTTCGAACATGGCTACACCTTC	CSVDFEHGYTF
-	TRBD1	TRBV4-3	TRBJ1-6	TGCGCCAGCAGCCCAGTGGACAGGGATGCTTCACCCCTCCACTTT	CASSPVDRDASPLHF
few	-	TRBV2	TRBJ2-3	TGTGCCAGCAGTCCGGGACTGCACACAGATACGCAGTATTTT	CASSPGLHTDTQYF
-	TRBD1	TRBV6-1	TRBJ2-1	TGTGCCAGCAGGCCCGGGACAGGGGGTACCTACAATGAGCAGTTCTTC	CASRPGTGGTYNEQFF
few	TRBD2	TRBV20-1	TRBJ2-1	TGCAGTACCGATCCCGGAACTAGCGTTGACTACAATGAGCAGTTCTTC	CSTDPGTSVDYNEQFF
-	TRBD2	TRBV20-1	TRBJ2-5	TGCAGTGCTAGAGTTGAAGTAGCGGGAGACCAAGAGACCCAGTACTTC	CSARVEVAGDQETQYF
many	TRBD2	TRBV6-1	TRBJ2-7	TGTGCCAGCAGTCGGGCAACAACCGCGGACACTCGCGGGGGAAGGGTTTTGGACGAGCAGTACTTC	CASSRATTADTRGGRVLDEQYF
-	TRBD2	TRBV20-1	TRBJ2-1	TGCAGCACAAAGCGGGGCTCTGAGAATGAGCAGTTCTTC	CSTKRGSENEQFF
many	-	TRBV7-9	TRBJ1-2	TGTGCCAGCAGTTTGGATGGCTACACCTTC	CASSLDGYTF
-	-	TRBV6-5	TRBJ2-3	TGTGCCAGCAGGCCTACTTCGCACACAGATACGCAGTATTTT	CASRPTSHTDTQYF
-	TRBD2	TRBV2	TRBJ2-1	TGTGCCAGCACAAATAGACTAGCGGGTATCAATGAGCAGTTCTTC	CASTNRLAGINEQFF
-	TRBD1	TRBV18	TRBJ2-6	TGTGCCAGCTCACCACTCAAGGGGGCCCTTAGTGGGGCCAACGTCCTGACTTTC	CASSPLKGALSGANVLTF
few	-	TRBV20-1	TRBJ2-3	TGCAGTGCTAGGCCTGGTACCAAGGGATCCACAGATACGCAGTATTTT	CSARPGTKGSTDTQYF
-	-	TRBV7-2	TRBJ2-3	TGTGCCAGCAGCACCGACAGATCTGATACGCAGTATTTT	CASSTDRSDTQYF
few	-	TRBV6-5	TRBJ2-1	TGTGCCAGCAGTTCCCTTGGGGGGACCGCCTACAATGAGCAGTTCTTC	CASSSLGGTAYNEQFF
-	-	TRBV27	TRBJ2-7	TGTGCCAGCAGTCGCGCCCCTGGCTACGAGCAGTACTTC	CASSRAPGYEQYF
-	TRBD1	TRBV5-1	TRBJ1-2	TGCGCCAGCAGCGCCCGGGACAGGGGCTATGGCTACACCTTC	CASSARDRGYGYTF
few	-	TRBV7-2	TRBJ2-5	TGTGCCAGCAGCGTCACTGGGACCCAGTACTTC	CASSVTGTQYF
-	TRBD2	TRBV3-1	TRBJ2-7	TGTGCCAGCAGCTCTTTAGCGGGAGGTTACTACGAGCAGTACTTC	CASSSLAGGYYEQYF
-	-	TRBV7-2	TRBJ2-1	TGTGCCAGCAGCTTCAGGGATTTAGCTGGGAATGAGCAGTTCTTC	CASSFRDLAGNEQFF
few	-	TRBV20-1	TRBJ2-1	TGCAGTGCTAGACGTCTAGTTGTCTACAATGAGCAGTTCTTC	CSARRLVVYNEQFF
few	TRBD1	TRBV28	TRBJ2-5	TGTGCCAGCAGTACGACAGGGGAACCCCAAGAGACCCAGTACTTC	CASSTTGEPQETQYF
-	TRBD1	TRBV2	TRBJ1-2	TGTGCCAGCAGTGAAATGGGACAGGGGAACTATGGCTACACCTTC	CASSEMGQGNYGYTF
few	TRBD2	TRBV4-1	TRBJ2-1	TGCGCCAGCAGTCATACTAGCGGGAGCATCGACTTATCCTATGAGCAGTTCTTC	CASSHTSGSIDLSYEQFF
-	-	TRBV27	TRBJ2-1	TGTGCCAGCACCCACGTGGGGCTGCATGAGCAGTTCTTC	CASTHVGLHEQFF
-	TRBD1	TRBV7-3	TRBJ2-7	TGTGCCAGCAGCGAGGACAGGGGCCACGAGCAGTACTTC	CASSEDRGHEQYF
-	-	TRBV6-2/TRBV6-3	TRBJ1-2	TGTGCCAGCAGGGGACTGGGGGCCCGGAGATTGAGCTACACCTTC	CASRGLGARRLSYTF
-	-	TRBV29-1	TRBJ2-1	TGCAGCGTTGAAGGAACCTTCAATGAGCAGTTCTTC	CSVEGTFNEQFF
few	-	TRBV9	TRBJ1-6	TGTGCCAGCAGCGGAAGGTTGACTTCACCCCTCCACTTT	CASSGRLTSPLHF
many	TRBD2	TRBV5-1	TRBJ2-7	TGCGCCAGCAGCTTCACAATGACTAGCGGGAGATACGAGCAGTACTTC	CASSFTMTSGRYEQYF
-	TRBD1	TRBV28	TRBJ1-5	TGTGCCAGCAGCTGGACAGGGTTCAATCAGCCCCAGCATTTT	CASSWTGFNQPQHF
few	-	TRBV4-2	TRBJ1-4	TGTGCCAGCAGCGGACAGACGGCGAGAATTGAAAAACTGTTTTTT	CASSGQTARIEKLFF
-	-	TRBV6-6	TRBJ1-2	TGTGCCAGCAGTTTACTAGATGGCTGCACCTTC	CASSLLDGCTF